The text below deals with one T cell receptor beta chain. This CDR3 region has 15 residues. The germline CDR1 and CDR2 sequences are SGHRS and YFSETQ. V dropped 4 bases and J dropped 5; count of bases not matched to a gene: 12. Healthy bone marrow donors made up the cohort. The data originate from a study of cytomegalovirus exposure and HLA in healthy donors. The PCR used 60 Vbeta and 13 Jbeta primers. Under the authors' procedure: Later, an analysis found 80 million or so unique TCR beta chains, and roughly 10 million of these were shared. Assay used: immunoSEQ multiplex PCR; TCRdb lists only in-frame clones, some missing. The V and J calls and clone size come from that table; D and trimming were worked out from the DNA. This sample has about 94,000 clones, with 50% to 80% found just once.

Sequencing was done on a sample of PBMCs. The V and J genes are TRBV5-1 and TRBJ2-7; TRBD1 aligns across 7 bases. The source is a man under 40 in good health and CMV-seronegative. The chain's CDR3 is CASSTLTGVGDEQYF. CDR3 DNA sequence: TGCGCCAGCAGCACGCTTACAGGGGTTGGCGACGAGCAGTACTTC.